This T cell receptor beta chain was recorded in a study of graft-versus-host responses after intestinal transplantation. Background on the study: Transplantation in recipients was multivisceral, liver-intestinal, or isolated intestinal. Once they had received anti-thymocyte globulin induction, all recipients took tacrolimus and steroids for approximately 3 years. Study observations and caveats: Recipient-marrow GvH clones were detected, some having first appeared in ileum or blood. After transplant, early declines in HvG clones were associated with peak levels of circulating GvH clones.

Measured with immunoSEQ multiplex PCR; TCRdb has only the in-frame clones, and not every one. This sample has tens of thousands of clones, with about 94% found just once. The V segment lost 4 bases and the J segment 5 bases; nucleotides outside the gene matches: 3. The germline CDR1 and CDR2 sequences are SNHLY and FYNNEI. The CDR3 length is 13 residues. As to this clone: Its antigen is currently unknown.

The sample here was unstimulated CD4+ T cells sorted from spleen or lymph node cells, taken before transplant. The V and J genes are TRBV2 and TRBJ2-7, with TRBD1 identical over 9 bases. The source of this sequence is a human donor who was the organ donor for an intestinal transplant. CDR3 nucleotide sequence: TGTGCCAGCAGTGCGACAGGGGGTAACGAGCAGTACTTC. Translation: CASSATGGNEQYF. Drawing the rest from reference TRBV2 and TRBJ2-7, the complete variable domain is EPEVTQTPSHQVTQMGQEVILRCVPISNHLYFYWYRQILGQKVEFLVSFYNNEISEKSEIFDDQFSVERPDGSNFTLKIRSTKLEDSAMYFCASSATGGNEQYFGPGTRLTVT.